Below are 21 T cell receptor beta chains sequenced from a single sample in a study of breast tumors, draining lymph nodes, adjacent tissues. TCRdb reprocessed the multiplex PCR reads via MiXCR and lists one record per CDR3 protein. The data contain fewer than 250,000 distinct CDR3 sequences, roughly 32% of them singletons. Breast cancer patients provided tissue from their axillary draining lymph nodes. Sequencing was carried out using axillary lymph node tissue. These receptor sequences come from a female donor with breast cancer. Some clones in this sample may be carry-over from other donors' samples.

This clonotype was seen repeatedly, ten times or more. The V gene is TRBV9, the J gene TRBJ1-2; 7 bases line up with TRBD1. In germline, CDR1 is SGDLS, CDR2 YYNGEE. The junction had 11 bases not matched to a gene; V was cut back by 4 bases and J by 5 bases. The CDR3 length is 15 residues. The DNA for the CDR3 is TGTGCCAGCAGCTCCGGACAGGTTCTCCCGTATGGCTACACCTTC. It encodes CASSSGQVLPYGYTF.

This clonotype has only a few counts. The chain employs TRBV6-5 and TRBJ2-5; possible D gene TRBD2, 5 bases. V dropped 6 bases and J dropped 0 bases, with 20 bases sitting between them. This CDR3 is 17 amino acids long. In germline, CDR1 is MNHEY, CDR2 SVGAGI. The CDR3 loop is CASRLDWRRIYQETQYF. CDR3 in DNA: TGTGCCAGCAGGCTGGACTGGCGTCGGATTTACCAAGAGACCCAGTACTTC.

The chain employs TRBV6-1 and TRBJ2-3, with TRBD2 identical over 9 bases. Germline CDR1 is MNHNS and CDR2 is SASEGT. This CDR3 contains 14 residues. The V and J ends lost 7 bases and 1 base, in that order; junction bases with no gene match: 3. CDR3 sequence: CASTRTSGTDTQYF. In nucleotides, the CDR3 is TGTGCCAGCACGAGGACTAGCGGCACAGATACGCAGTATTTT.

This clonotype has just a few counts. This chain uses TRBV7-2 with TRBJ2-7; 7 nucleotides line up with TRBD2. Germline V CDR1 and CDR2: SGHTA, FQGNSA. This CDR3 is built from 15 residues. Unmatched junction bases numbered 5, after V lost 3 bases and J lost 0 bases. CDR3: CASSLGGSSSYEQYF. CDR3 nucleotide sequence: TGTGCCAGCAGCTTGGGAGGGTCGAGCTCCTACGAGCAGTACTTC.

This clonotype was picked up many times. The V call is TRBV7-2, the J call TRBJ2-7, with TRBD1 matching 7 bases. In germline, CDR1 is SGHTA, CDR2 FQGNSA. The CDR3 totals 15 residues. V was clipped by 0 bases and J by 7 bases; unmatched bases: 9. The CDR3 DNA follows: TGTGCCAGCAGCTTAGCCTCTGGGACAGCGTATGAGCAGTACTTC. It specifies CASSLASGTAYEQYF.

Many counts were recorded for this clonotype. V is TRBV5-8 and J is TRBJ2-3; the D is unclear. The ends were cut back, 10 bases at V and 3 bases at J, with 6 bases in the middle. This CDR3 region has 10 residues. Looked up from germline, CDR1 is SGHTS and CDR2 is YDEGEE. In DNA form, the CDR3 reads TGTGCCGTTCAAACAGATACGCAGTATTTT. Its protein product is CAVQTDTQYF. The full variable domain, with the rest looked up from reference TRBV5-8 and TRBJ2-3, is EAGVTQSPTHLIKTRGQQATLRCSPISGHTSVYWYQQALGLGLQFLLWYDEGEERNRGNFPPRFSGRQFPNYSSELNVNALELEDSALYLCAVQTDTQYFGPGTRLTVL.

The chain combines TRBV20-1 with TRBJ2-3; a possible D gene is TRBD2 (5 bases). Trimming removed 6 bases at V and 11 bases at J, with 24 bases between. The CDR3 runs 14 residues. The germline V gene has CDR1 DFQATT and CDR2 SNEGSKA (reference sequence). DNA of the CDR3: TGCAGTGCCGAGCGCAGCGGCCCCTACAATGAGCAGTATTTT. It codes for CSAERSGPYNEQYF.

Worth noting for this clonotype: A much larger clone differs from this one at a single base, so this may be a read error. The chain uses TRBV5-8 and TRBJ1-2; D remains ambiguous. The CDR3 extends over 11 amino acids. The germline CDR1 and CDR2 sequences are SGHTS and YDEGEE. Between the trimmed V and J ends, which lost 7 bases and 10 bases, there was a span of 14 bases. This chain's CDR3 is CASGPGWAYTF. The CDR3 coding sequence is TGTGCCAGCGGCCCCGGCTGGGCCTACACCTTC.

This clonotype was found many times. The V and J genes are TRBV7-2 and TRBJ2-3; D call uncertain. CDR1 SGHTA and CDR2 FQGNSA come from the germline V gene. The CDR3 extends over 11 amino acids. Trimming removed 5 bases at V and 3 bases at J, with 3 bases between. CDR3 region: CASSTTDTQYF. The CDR3, as DNA: TGTGCCAGCAGCACGACAGATACGCAGTATTTT.

This clonotype was counted many times. V is TRBV4-3 and J is TRBJ2-7, with a weak D call TRBD2 (5 bases). The V end lost 4 bases, the J end lost 5 bases, and 15 bases lay between the germline ends. From germline, CDR1 is LGHNA and CDR2 YSLEER. The CDR3 spans 14 residues. Here the CDR3 DNA reads TGCGCCAGCAGCCCGGAGGCTAGCTCTCACGAGCAGTACTTC. It yields the protein CASSPEASSHEQYF.

Points on this clonotype: The junction shows a germline mismatch at one end, possibly a read error. The CDR3: CASSWRQGKYGYAF. Written as DNA, the CDR3 is TGTGCCAGCAGCTGGCGACAGGGGAAGTATGGCTACGCCTTC. This sequence joins TRBV13 and TRBJ1-2; 8 nucleotides agree with TRBD1. The germline V gene encodes CDR1 PRHDT and CDR2 FYEKMQ (reference sequence). The CDR3 contains 14 residues.

This clonotype was recorded many times. The J gene is TRBJ2-6, the V gene TRBV30, with unresolved D. V was trimmed by 0 bases and J by 0 bases, leaving 9 bases between them. The CDR3 extends over 16 amino acids. Germline CDR1 and CDR2: GTSNPN and SVGIG (reference sequence). For the CDR3, the DNA is TGTGCCTGGAGTGTCGAGAATCCCTCTGGGGCCAACGTCCTGACTTTC. Protein sequence: CAWSVENPSGANVLTF.

The chain is built from TRBV7-8 and TRBJ1-5, with TRBD1 matching over 8 bases. Unmatched junction bases numbered 9, after V lost 5 bases and J lost 3 bases. CDR3 length: 16 amino acids. Germline loops: CDR1 SGHVS, CDR2 FQNEAQ. CDR3 DNA sequence: TGTGCCAGCAGCGCACCCGGGACAGGTGCCAATCAGCCCCAGCATTTT. The encoded protein is CASSAPGTGANQPQHF.

The table lists this clonotype with many counts. The chain employs TRBV3-1 and TRBJ1-5; possibly TRBD1 for D (6 bases). The CDR3 covers 15 residues. Germline loops: CDR1 LGHDT, CDR2 YNNKEL (reference sequence). Trimming left V 1 base short and J 7 bases short, with 14 bases between. The CDR3 protein is CASSQGTTGGQPQHF. CDR3 sequence (DNA): TGTGCCAGCAGCCAAGGAACGACAGGCGGCCAGCCCCAGCATTTT.

This clonotype has ten or more counts. The chain combines TRBV5-5 with TRBJ1-5; no firm D call. The V end was cut by 4 bases, the J end by 3 bases, with 11 bases between. The CDR3 has 14 amino acids. Germline lookup yields CDR1 SGHKS and CDR2 YYEKEE (reference sequence). CDR3 protein: CASSQVGPNQPQHF. CDR3 sequence (DNA): TGTGCCAGCAGCCAAGTGGGCCCCAATCAGCCCCAGCATTTT. The full variable domain, in which reference TRBV5-5 and TRBJ1-5 provide the parts outside the CDR3, is DAGVTQSPTHLIKTRGQQVTLRCSPISGHKSVSWYQQVLGQGPQFIFQYYEKEERGRGNFPDRFSARQFPNYSSELNVNALLLGDSALYLCASSQVGPNQPQHFGDGTRLSIL.

This chain uses TRBV11-2 with TRBJ1-1; D gene uncertain. The CDR3 sequence is 18 residues long. The ends were cut back, 4 bases at V and 0 bases at J, with 21 bases in the middle. Germline CDR1 is SGHAT and CDR2 is FQNNGV. The CDR3 DNA sequence: TGTGCCAGCAGCTATTCTGGTGGATGGGGATGGATGAACACTGAAGCTTTCTTT. This translates into CASSYSGGWGWMNTEAFF.

This clonotype was detected many times. The chain carries TRBV20-1 and TRBJ2-7; no definite D call. The CDR3 has 18 residues. The germline CDR1 and CDR2 sequences are DFQATT and SNEGSKA (reference sequence). V was trimmed by 0 bases and J by 4 bases, leaving 25 bases between them. The CDR3 protein is CSARDRFSPRLDAYEQYF. For the CDR3, the DNA is TGCAGTGCTAGAGATCGGTTCTCCCCAAGACTGGACGCATACGAGCAGTACTTC.

This clonotype was counted many times. The J gene is TRBJ2-5, the V gene TRBV25-1; the D is unclear. Germline V gene sequence: CDR1 MGHDK, CDR2 SYGVNS. CDR3 length: 14 amino acids. V shed 5 bases and J shed 1 base, with 11 bases lying between them. CDR3 sequence (DNA): TGTGCCAGCAGTCCTGTCATGATCCAAGAGACCCAGTACTTC. Protein product: CASSPVMIQETQYF.

V gene TRBV29-1 combines with J gene TRBJ2-7; 10 bases agree with TRBD2. Per germline, CDR1 SQVTM and CDR2 ANQGSEA. Unmatched junction bases numbered 8, after V lost 7 bases and J lost 2 bases. This CDR3 is built from 14 residues. The CDR3 loop is CSASSGSSPYEQYF. The CDR3 DNA is TGCAGCGCTTCTAGCGGGAGTTCTCCCTACGAGCAGTACTTC.

Notes on this clonotype: The conserved phenylalanine or tryptophan is not found at the CDR3 terminus, so this likely reflects a read error. Because the CDR3's place on the DNA is in doubt, the DNA is left out and the CDR3 is given as listed by TCRdb. The V call is TRBV5-1, the J call TRBJ2-5; no check of the table's D call, TRBD2, against the DNA was made. Germline CDR1 reads SGHRS; CDR2 reads YFSETQ. The CDR3 adds up to 14 amino acids, both ends counted. The CDR3 here is CASSLFSGLADTSY.

This clonotype was recorded at least ten times. The junction and the germline gene differ at one end; a read error may be behind it. This chain uses TRBV6-6 with TRBJ1-2; a weak D match, TRBD1 (5 bases). The CDR3 extends over 16 amino acids. The germline CDR1 and CDR2 sequences are MNHNY and SVGAGI (reference sequence). The CDR3 spells CASSHSRGISNYGYTF. The CDR3 DNA reads TGTGCCAGCAGTCACTCGAGGGGAATTTCTAACTATGGCTACACCTTC.